The 16 T cell receptor beta chains listed next were all sequenced from one sample in a study of T cells after yellow fever vaccination. MiXCR, applied by TCRdb to the 5' RACE reads, yields one record per CDR3 protein. The sample records more than 95,000 distinct CDR3 sequences, around 6.7% being singletons. The material sequenced was CD4+ T cells sorted from PBMCs, taken more than 35 days after the first yellow fever vaccination. These receptors came from a man younger than 35 who received the YFV17D yellow fever vaccine.

This clonotype was found many times. The V and J genes are TRBV5-1 and TRBJ2-7, with D tentatively TRBD1 or TRBD2 (5 bases each). The CDR3 runs 14 residues. Germline CDR1 SGHRS, CDR2 YFSETQ. V shed 0 bases and J shed 6 bases, with 13 bases lying between them. CDR3 protein: CASSLADGATEQYV. The CDR3 DNA reads as TGCGCCAGCAGCTTGGCGGACGGGGCGACCGAGCAGTACGTC.

This clonotype was seen many times. The chain is built from TRBV6-5 and TRBJ1-2, with a tentative D call TRBD1 (6 bases). This CDR3 is built from 12 residues. The germline V gene encodes CDR1 MNHEY and CDR2 SVGAGI. V dropped 6 bases and J dropped 8 bases, with 13 bases sitting between them. The CDR3 DNA sequence: TGTGCCAGCAGCAACAGGGCGGGGGGCTACACCTTC. Its translation: CASSNRAGGYTF.

This clonotype was counted many times. It is unclear where the CDR3 begins or ends on the DNA, so no DNA is shown, and the CDR3 is as TCRdb lists it. The chain recombines TRBV11-3 with TRBJ2-1; the table's D call, TRBD1, has no DNA check behind it. Per germline, CDR1 SGHNT and CDR2 YENEEA. The CDR3 is 16 amino acids in total, end residues counted. CDR3 amino acids: CASSFGNGQGDNEQFF.

This clonotype was found many times. The V and J genes are TRBV18 and TRBJ2-7; 7 positions agree with TRBD1. CDR3 length equals 15 residues. CDR1 and CDR2 (germline): KGHSH, LQKENI. V lost 3 bases to trimming and J lost 3 bases; unmatched junction nucleotides: 8. The CDR3 DNA reads TGTGCCAGCTCACCTACAGGGGCCCCTGGCTACGAGCAGTACTTC. It codes for CASSPTGAPGYEQYF.

In its sample, this clonotype was seen many times. The J gene is TRBJ2-7, the V gene TRBV7-6; 7 nucleotides match TRBD1. Germline-derived CDR1 and CDR2 are SGHVS and FNYEAQ. The ends lost 2 bases at V and 4 bases at J; junction bases unmatched: 8. The CDR3 consists of 15 residues. This chain's CDR3 is CASSLPGQLFYEQYF. Written as DNA, the CDR3 is TGTGCCAGCAGCTTACCGGGACAGCTGTTTTACGAGCAGTACTTC.

This clonotype occurred many times. The chain has TRBV20-1 and TRBJ2-6; D is ambiguous. In germline, CDR1 is DFQATT, CDR2 SNEGSKA (reference sequence). This CDR3 comprises 16 residues. Trimming stripped 7 bases from V and 1 base from J, with 17 bases between. In DNA, the CDR3 is TGCAGTGGGATTTCGACGGCGCTTTCTGGGGCCAACGTCCTGACTTTC. The encoded protein is CSGISTALSGANVLTF.

There are many counts of this clonotype. The V call is TRBV2, the J call TRBJ1-5; D is uncertain. This CDR3 has 12 amino acids. The germline CDR1 and CDR2 sequences are SNHLY and FYNNEI. V was clipped by 6 bases and J by 9 bases, with 12 bases between them. The CDR3 reads CASRDPQRPQHF. The CDR3 bases are TGTGCCAGCAGGGATCCTCAGAGGCCCCAGCATTTT.

At least ten counts were recorded for this clonotype. This sequence joins TRBV7-9 and TRBJ2-7, with unresolved D. Trimming pared 6 bases from V and 0 bases from J, leaving 18 bases between. CDR1 is SEHNR and CDR2 is FQNEAQ in the germline V gene (reference sequence). The CDR3 covers 16 residues. The CDR3 loop is CASRFRGTESSYEQYF. The CDR3 nucleotides are TGTGCCAGCAGATTTCGAGGTACAGAGAGCTCCTACGAGCAGTACTTC. The full variable domain, in which reference TRBV7-9 and TRBJ2-7 provide the parts outside the CDR3, is DTGVSQNPRHKITKRGQNVTFRCDPISEHNRLYWYRQTLGQGPEFLTYFQNEAQLEKSRLLSDRFSAERPKGSFSTLEIQRTEQGDSAMYLCASRFRGTESSYEQYFGPGTRLTVT.

This sequence joins TRBV5-1 and TRBJ2-3, with a tentative D call TRBD1 (7 bases). Trimming left V 6 bases short and J 2 bases short, with 13 bases between. Germline CDR1 reads SGHRS; CDR2 reads YFSETQ. This CDR3 comprises 14 residues. This chain's CDR3 is CASNGRGDTDTQYF. CDR3 bases: TGCGCCAGCAATGGCAGGGGGGACACAGATACGCAGTATTTT.

The table lists this clonotype with many counts. This chain links TRBV2 with TRBJ2-3; D ambiguous. Germline V lookup: CDR1 SNHLY, CDR2 FYNNEI. The V gene lost 2 bases and the J gene lost 7 bases, with 16 bases spanning the gap. CDR3 length equals 15 residues. The CDR3 coding sequence is TGTGCCAGCAGTGAAAGAGGCAGTACACCGCATACGCAGTATTTT. It is translated as CASSERGSTPHTQYF.

This clonotype was counted at least ten times. This sequence joins TRBV7-2 and TRBJ2-5; the match to TRBD2 covers 15 bases. V shed 7 bases and J 5 bases; nucleotides not matched to a gene: 8. This CDR3 contains 16 residues. In germline, CDR1 is SGHTA, CDR2 FQGNSA. CDR3 coding DNA: TGTGCCAGCACTGGACTAGCGGGGGGGCTAGGCGAGACCCAGTACTTC. Translation: CASTGLAGGLGETQYF.

The chain has TRBV6-6 and TRBJ2-3, with D unclear. Germline V gene lookup returns CDR1 MNHNY and CDR2 SVGAGI (reference sequence). The CDR3 runs 12 residues. V dropped 6 bases and J dropped 6 bases, with 10 bases sitting between them. CDR3 region: CASSPGRDTQYF. As DNA, the CDR3 is TGTGCCAGCAGCCCTGGGCGGGATACGCAGTATTTT.

This clonotype was detected ten times or more. The chain combines TRBV7-2 with TRBJ2-3; 8 bases agree with TRBD2. With V trimmed by 8 bases and J by 3 bases, 7 bases remained unmatched. CDR1 and CDR2 (germline): SGHTA, FQGNSA. CDR3 length: 14 residues. The CDR3, as DNA: TGTGCCAGCCTTCGGGGGGGGACAACAGATACGCAGTATTTT. It specifies CASLRGGTTDTQYF.

This clonotype was observed many times. The rearrangement joins TRBV5-1 to TRBJ2-1; weak D call: TRBD2 (6 bases). Germline-derived CDR1 and CDR2 are SGHRS and YFSETQ. The CDR3 totals 14 residues. The V and J ends lost 1 base and 13 bases respectively, with 18 bases between them. The CDR3 sequence is CASSLPLEGLPQFF. The CDR3 DNA sequence: TGCGCCAGCAGCTTGCCCCTGGAGGGTCTTCCCCAGTTCTTC. Using reference TRBV5-1 and TRBJ2-1 for the parts outside the CDR3, the full variable domain is KAGVTQTPRYLIKTRGQQVTLSCSPISGHRSVSWYQQTPGQGLQFLFEYFSETQRNKGNFPGRFSGRQFSNSRSEMNVSTLELGDSALYLCASSLPLEGLPQFFGPGTRLTVL.

There are many counts of this clonotype. The V gene is TRBV6-7, the J gene TRBJ2-7; 9 bases agree with TRBD1. TRBV6-7 is an ORF, and what it does is uncertain. The trim removed 0 bases at V and 0 bases at J, leaving 9 bases unmatched. The CDR3 is made up of 18 amino acids. The CDR3 DNA reads TGTGCCAGCAGTTACTCGATCCGGGACAGGGTTAGCTCCTACGAGCAGTACTTC. Protein product: CASSYSIRDRVSSYEQYF.

Note on this clonotype: This may come from a read error, since a much larger clone is one base off. The chain carries TRBV15 and TRBJ2-5; D gene ambiguous. This CDR3 spans 13 amino acids. CDR1 is LNHNV, CDR2 YYDKDF, per germline (reference sequence). V dropped 4 bases and J dropped 5 bases, with 11 bases sitting between them. CDR3 sequence reads: CATSTDGSETQYF. CDR3 sequence (DNA): TGTGCCACCAGCACAGATGGGTCGGAGACCCAGTACTTC.